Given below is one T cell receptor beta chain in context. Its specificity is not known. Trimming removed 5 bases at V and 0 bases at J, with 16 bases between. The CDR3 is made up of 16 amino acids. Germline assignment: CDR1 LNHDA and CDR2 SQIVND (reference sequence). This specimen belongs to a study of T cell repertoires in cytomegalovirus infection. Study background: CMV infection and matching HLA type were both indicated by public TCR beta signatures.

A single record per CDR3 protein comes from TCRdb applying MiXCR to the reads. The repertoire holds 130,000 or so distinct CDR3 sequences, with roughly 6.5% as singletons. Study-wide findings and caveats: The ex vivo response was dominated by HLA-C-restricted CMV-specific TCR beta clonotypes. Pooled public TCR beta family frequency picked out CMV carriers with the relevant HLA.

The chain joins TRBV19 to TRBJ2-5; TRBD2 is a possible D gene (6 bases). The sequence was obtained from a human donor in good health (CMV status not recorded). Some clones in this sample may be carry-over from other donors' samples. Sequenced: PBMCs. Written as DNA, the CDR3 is TGTGCCAGTAGTGGAGACGGGAGCTTCCACCAAGAGACCCAGTACTTC. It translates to CASSGDGSFHQETQYF.